This TCR beta chain stems from a study of regulatory T cells in long-lasting Graves disease. Described time point: newly diagnosed GD, antithyroid drugs for less than 3 months. PBMCs provided the RNA from which the TCR library was made. Points from the study as a whole: Newly diagnosed Graves' patients had higher TCR diversity than persistent ones.

This clonotype came up once. The antigen is not known. A much larger clone differs from this one at a single base, so this may be a read error. CDR1 DFQATT and CDR2 SNEGSKA come from the germline V gene (reference sequence). The CDR3 covers 13 residues. Arm-PCR of CDR3 regions and iRepertoire HTBI primers were used to build TCR beta libraries. Methods used by the authors: Identification yielded 60 or so TRBV and around 15 TRBJ segments across samples. One entry per CDR3 protein, called by TCRdb with MiXCR from the multiplex PCR reads. These V and J calls rely on TCRdb rather than the paper's analysis. The table lists approximately 400,000 distinct CDR3 sequences, under 15% of them singletons. The sample also formed part of further work on T cells in Graves' hyperthyroidism and ophthalmopathy. That publication notes: Clinical symptoms, serum thyroxine and TRAb, thyroid ultrasound and orbital computed tomography together formed the diagnostic basis.

This sequence joins TRBV20-1 and TRBJ1-4; TRBD1 aligns across 9 bases. Sequenced here: peripheral blood mononuclear cells (PBMCs), sampled at new diagnosis, from a patient treated with antithyroid drugs. The clonotype originates from a woman in her thirties with Graves disease. CDR3 sequence (DNA): TGCAGTGCGCGGGACAGGGCTAATGAAGAACTGTTTTTT. Translating it yields CSARDRANEELFF.